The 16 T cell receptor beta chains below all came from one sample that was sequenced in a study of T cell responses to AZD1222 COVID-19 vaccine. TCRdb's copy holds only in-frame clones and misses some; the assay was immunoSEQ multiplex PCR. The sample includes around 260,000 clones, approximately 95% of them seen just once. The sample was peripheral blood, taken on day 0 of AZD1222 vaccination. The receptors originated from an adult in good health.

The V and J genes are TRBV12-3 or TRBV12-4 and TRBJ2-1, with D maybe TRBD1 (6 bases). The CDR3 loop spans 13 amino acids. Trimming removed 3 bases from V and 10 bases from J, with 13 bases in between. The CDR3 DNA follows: TGTGCCAGCAGTTTGCAGGCAGGGGCGGAGCAGTTCTTC. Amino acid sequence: CASSLQAGAEQFF.

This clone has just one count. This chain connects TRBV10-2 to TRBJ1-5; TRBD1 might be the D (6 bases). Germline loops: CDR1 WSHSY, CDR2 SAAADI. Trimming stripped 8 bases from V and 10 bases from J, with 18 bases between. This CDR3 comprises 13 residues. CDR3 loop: CASLRYREKPQHF. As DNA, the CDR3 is TGCGCCAGCTTGAGGTACAGGGAAAAACCCCAGCATTTT.

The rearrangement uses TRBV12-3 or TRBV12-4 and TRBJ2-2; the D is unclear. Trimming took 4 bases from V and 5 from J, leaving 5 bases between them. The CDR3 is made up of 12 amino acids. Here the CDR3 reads CASSSRTGELFF. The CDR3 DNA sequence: TGTGCCAGCAGTTCAAGAACCGGGGAGCTGTTTTTT.

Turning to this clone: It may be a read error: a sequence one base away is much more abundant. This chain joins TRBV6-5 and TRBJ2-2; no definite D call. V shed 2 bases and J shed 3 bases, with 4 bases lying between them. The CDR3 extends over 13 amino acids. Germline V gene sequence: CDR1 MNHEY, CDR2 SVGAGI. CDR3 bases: TGTGCCAGCAGTTACAGGGACACCGGGGAGCTGTTTTTT. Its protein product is CASSYRDTGELFF.

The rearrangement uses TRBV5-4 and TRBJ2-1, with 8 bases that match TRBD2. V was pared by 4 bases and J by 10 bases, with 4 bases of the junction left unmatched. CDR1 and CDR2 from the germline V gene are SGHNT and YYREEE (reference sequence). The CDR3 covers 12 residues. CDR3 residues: CASSARGGEQFF. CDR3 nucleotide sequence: TGTGCCAGCAGCGCTCGGGGGGGCGAGCAGTTCTTC.

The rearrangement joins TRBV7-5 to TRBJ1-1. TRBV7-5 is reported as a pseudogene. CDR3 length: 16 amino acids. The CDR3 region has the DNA TGTGCCAGAAGCTTAGGAAGTACCGAAATGAACACTGAAGCTTTCTTT. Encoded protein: CARSLGSTEMNTEAFF.

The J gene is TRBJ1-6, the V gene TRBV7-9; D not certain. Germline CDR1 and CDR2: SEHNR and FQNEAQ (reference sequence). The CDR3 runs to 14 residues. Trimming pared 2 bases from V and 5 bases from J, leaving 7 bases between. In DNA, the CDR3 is TGTGCCAGCAGCTTAACACGGGATAATTCACCCCTCCACTTT. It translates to CASSLTRDNSPLHF. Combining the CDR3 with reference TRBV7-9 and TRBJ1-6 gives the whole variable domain DTGVSQNPRHKITKRGQNVTFRCDPISEHNRLYWYRQTLGQGPEFLTYFQNEAQLEKSRLLSDRFSAERPKGSFSTLEIQRTEQGDSAMYLCASSLTRDNSPLHFGNGTRLTVT.

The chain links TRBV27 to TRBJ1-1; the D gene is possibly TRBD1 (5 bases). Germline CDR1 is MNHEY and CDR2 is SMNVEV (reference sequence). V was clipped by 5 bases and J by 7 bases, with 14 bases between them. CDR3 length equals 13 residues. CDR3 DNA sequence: TGTGCCAGCAGTCGGGGGAGCGGGGGTGAAGCTTTCTTT. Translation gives CASSRGSGGEAFF.

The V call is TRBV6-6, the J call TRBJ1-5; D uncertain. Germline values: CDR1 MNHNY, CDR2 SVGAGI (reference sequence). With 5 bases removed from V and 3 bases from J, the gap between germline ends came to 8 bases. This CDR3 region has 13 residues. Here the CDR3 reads CASSLHYNQPQHF. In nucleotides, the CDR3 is TGTGCCAGCAGTCTTCATTACAATCAGCCCCAGCATTTT.

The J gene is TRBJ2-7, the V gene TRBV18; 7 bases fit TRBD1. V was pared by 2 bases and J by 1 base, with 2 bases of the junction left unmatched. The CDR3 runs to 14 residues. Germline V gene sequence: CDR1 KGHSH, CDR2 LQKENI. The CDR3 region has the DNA TGTGCCAGCTCACCAACAGGGGATTCCTACGAGCAGTACTTC. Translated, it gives CASSPTGDSYEQYF.

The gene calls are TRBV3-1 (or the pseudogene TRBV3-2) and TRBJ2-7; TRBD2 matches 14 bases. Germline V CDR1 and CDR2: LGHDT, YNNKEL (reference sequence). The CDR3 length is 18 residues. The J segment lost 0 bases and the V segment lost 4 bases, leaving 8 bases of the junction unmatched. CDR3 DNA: TGTGCCAGCAGCCTAACCGGGACTAGCGGGGGCCTCTCCTACGAGCAGTACTTC. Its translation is CASSLTGTSGGLSYEQYF.

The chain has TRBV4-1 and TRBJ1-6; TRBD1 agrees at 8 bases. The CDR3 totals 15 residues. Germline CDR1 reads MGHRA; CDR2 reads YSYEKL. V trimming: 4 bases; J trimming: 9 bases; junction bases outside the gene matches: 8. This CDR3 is CASSLTDRVGSPLHF. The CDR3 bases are TGCGCCAGCAGCCTAACGGACAGGGTTGGTTCACCCCTCCACTTT.

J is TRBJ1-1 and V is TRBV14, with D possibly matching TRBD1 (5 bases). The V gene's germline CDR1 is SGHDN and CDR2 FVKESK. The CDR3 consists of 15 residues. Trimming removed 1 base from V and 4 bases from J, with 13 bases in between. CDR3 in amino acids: CASSQGFSRGTEAFF. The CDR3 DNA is TGTGCCAGCAGCCAAGGGTTTTCTAGGGGCACTGAAGCTTTCTTT.

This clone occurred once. DNA of the CDR3: TGCGCCAGCAGCCCTGGGACATCCGGGGAGCTGTTTTTT. Protein sequence: CASSPGTSGELFF. The rearrangement joins TRBV5-1 to TRBJ2-2; tentatively, D is TRBD1 (6 bases). Per germline, CDR1 SGHRS and CDR2 YFSETQ. V dropped 4 bases and J dropped 6 bases, with 10 bases sitting between them. This CDR3 region has 13 residues.

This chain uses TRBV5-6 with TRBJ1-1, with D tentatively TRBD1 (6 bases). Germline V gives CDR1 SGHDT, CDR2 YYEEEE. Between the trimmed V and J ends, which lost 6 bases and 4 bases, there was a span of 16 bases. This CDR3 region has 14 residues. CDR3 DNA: TGTGCCAGCATCGGGCGCAGGGGTGGCACTGAAGCTTTCTTT. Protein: CASIGRRGGTEAFF.

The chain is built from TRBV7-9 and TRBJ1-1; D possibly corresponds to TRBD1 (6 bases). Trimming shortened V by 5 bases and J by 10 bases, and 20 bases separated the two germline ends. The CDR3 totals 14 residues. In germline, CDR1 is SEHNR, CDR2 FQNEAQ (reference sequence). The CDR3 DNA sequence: TGTGCCAGCAGCCCCCCGGACAGCCCCTCGCGAGCTTTCTTT. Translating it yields CASSPPDSPSRAFF.